This T cell receptor beta chain was sequenced in a study of blood T cell repertoires in COVID-19. Assay: immunoSEQ multiplex PCR; the TCRdb copy retains only in-frame clones and omits some. Of more than 150,000 clones in the sample, more than 90% were seen once. CDR1 MNHEY and CDR2 SVGAGI come from the germline V gene. V shed 0 bases and J shed 1 base, with 6 bases lying between them. CDR3 size: 14 residues. The sequenced material came from peripheral blood. The sequence was obtained from a man between 45 and 60 years old with acute or convalescent COVID-19. The V and J genes are TRBV6-5 and TRBJ2-5; D is ambiguous. CDR3 in DNA: TGTGCCAGCAGTTACTCCGAGATCCAAGAGACCCAGTACTTC. It specifies CASSYSEIQETQYF.